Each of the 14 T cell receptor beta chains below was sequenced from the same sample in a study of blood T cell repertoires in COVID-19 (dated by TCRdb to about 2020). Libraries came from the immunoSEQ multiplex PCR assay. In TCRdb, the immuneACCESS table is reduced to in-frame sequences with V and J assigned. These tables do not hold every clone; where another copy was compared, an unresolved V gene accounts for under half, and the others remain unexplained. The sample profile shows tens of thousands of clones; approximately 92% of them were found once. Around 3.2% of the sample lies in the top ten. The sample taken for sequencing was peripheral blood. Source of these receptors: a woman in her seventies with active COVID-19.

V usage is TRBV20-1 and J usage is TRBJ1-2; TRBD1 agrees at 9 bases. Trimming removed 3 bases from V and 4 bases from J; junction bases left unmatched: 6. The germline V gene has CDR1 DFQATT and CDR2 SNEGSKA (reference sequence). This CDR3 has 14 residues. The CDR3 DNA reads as TGCAGTGCTAGTCCTGGGACAGGGACCTATGGCTACACCTTC. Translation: CSASPGTGTYGYTF.

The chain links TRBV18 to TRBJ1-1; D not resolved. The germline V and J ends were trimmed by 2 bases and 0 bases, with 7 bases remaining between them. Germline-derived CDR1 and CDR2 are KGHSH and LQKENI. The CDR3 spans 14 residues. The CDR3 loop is CASSPSGMNTEAFF. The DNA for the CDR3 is TGTGCCAGCTCACCATCAGGAATGAACACTGAAGCTTTCTTT.

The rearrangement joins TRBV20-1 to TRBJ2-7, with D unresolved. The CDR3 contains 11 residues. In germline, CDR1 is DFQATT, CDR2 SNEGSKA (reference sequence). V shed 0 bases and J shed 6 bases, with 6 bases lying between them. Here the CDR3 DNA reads TGCAGTGCTAGAGAGCTAGTCGAGCAGTACTTC. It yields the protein CSARELVEQYF.

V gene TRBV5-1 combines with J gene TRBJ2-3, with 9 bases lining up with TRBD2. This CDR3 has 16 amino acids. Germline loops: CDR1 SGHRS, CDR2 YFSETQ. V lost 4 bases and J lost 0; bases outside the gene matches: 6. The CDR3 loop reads CASSQGLASSTDTQYF. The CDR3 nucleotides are TGCGCCAGCAGCCAGGGACTAGCTTCTAGCACAGATACGCAGTATTTT.

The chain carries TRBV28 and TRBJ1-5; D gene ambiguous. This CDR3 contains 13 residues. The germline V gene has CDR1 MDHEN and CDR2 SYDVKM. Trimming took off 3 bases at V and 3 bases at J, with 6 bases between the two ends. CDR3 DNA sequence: TGTGCCAGCAGTTTTTCCCACAATCAGCCCCAGCATTTT. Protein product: CASSFSHNQPQHF.

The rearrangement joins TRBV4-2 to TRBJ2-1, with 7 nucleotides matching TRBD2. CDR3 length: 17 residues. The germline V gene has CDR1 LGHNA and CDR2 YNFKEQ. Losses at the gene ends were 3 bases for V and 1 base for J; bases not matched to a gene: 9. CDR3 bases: TGTGCCAGCAGCCAGGATCGGGGGGACTTTTCCTACAATGAGCAGTTCTTC. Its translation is CASSQDRGDFSYNEQFF.

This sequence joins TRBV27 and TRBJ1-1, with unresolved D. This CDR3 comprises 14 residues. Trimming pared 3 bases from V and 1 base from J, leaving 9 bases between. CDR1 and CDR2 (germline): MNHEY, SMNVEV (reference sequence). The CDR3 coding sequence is TGTGCCAGCAGTTTCTCCAGAGGGAACACTGAAGCTTTCTTT. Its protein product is CASSFSRGNTEAFF.

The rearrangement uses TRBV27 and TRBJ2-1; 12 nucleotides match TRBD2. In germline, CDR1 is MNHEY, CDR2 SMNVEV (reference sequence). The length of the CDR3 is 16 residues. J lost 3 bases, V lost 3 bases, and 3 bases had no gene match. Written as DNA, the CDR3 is TGTGCCAGCAGTTTCAAACTAGCGGGGGGCTACAATGAGCAGTTCTTC. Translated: CASSFKLAGGYNEQFF.

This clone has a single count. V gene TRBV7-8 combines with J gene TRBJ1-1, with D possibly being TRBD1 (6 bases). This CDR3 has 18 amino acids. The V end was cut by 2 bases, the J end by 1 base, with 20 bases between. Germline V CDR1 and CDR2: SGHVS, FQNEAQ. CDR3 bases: TGTGCCAGCAGCTTACTACGGGGGGGCAGAAGAACGAACACTGAAGCTTTCTTT. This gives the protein CASSLLRGGRRTNTEAFF.

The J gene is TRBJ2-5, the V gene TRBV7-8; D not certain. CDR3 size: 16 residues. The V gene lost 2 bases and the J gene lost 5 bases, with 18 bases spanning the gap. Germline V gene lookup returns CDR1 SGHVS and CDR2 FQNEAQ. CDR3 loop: CASSLFYGGPRETQYF. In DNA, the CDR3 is TGTGCCAGCAGCTTATTCTACGGCGGCCCTCGGGAGACCCAGTACTTC.

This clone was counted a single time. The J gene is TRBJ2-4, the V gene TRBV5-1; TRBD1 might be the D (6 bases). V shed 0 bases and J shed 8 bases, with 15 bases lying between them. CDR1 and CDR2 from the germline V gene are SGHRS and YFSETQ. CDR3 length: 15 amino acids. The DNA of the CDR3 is TGCGCCAGCAGCTTGGCGTCGCCTGAGGGGGACATTCAGTACTTC. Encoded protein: CASSLASPEGDIQYF.

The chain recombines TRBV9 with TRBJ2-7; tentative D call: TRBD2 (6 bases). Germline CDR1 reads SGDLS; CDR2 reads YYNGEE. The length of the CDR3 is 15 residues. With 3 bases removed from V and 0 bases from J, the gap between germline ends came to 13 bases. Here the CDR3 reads CASSETGTFSYEQYF. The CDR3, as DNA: TGTGCCAGCAGCGAGACCGGGACTTTCTCCTACGAGCAGTACTTC.

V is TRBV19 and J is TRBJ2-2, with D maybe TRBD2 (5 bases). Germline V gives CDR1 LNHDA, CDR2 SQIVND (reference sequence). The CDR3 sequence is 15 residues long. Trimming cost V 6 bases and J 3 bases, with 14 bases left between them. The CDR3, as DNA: TGTGCCAGTAGAGTGGGAGCGGTCTACACCGGGGAGCTGTTTTTT. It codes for CASRVGAVYTGELFF.

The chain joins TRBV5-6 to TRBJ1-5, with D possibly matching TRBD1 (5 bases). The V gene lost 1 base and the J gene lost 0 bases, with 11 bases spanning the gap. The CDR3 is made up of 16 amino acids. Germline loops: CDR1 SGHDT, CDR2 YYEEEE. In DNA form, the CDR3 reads TGTGCCAGCAGCTTGAGGGGTTTAGGTAGCAATCAGCCCCAGCATTTT. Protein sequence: CASSLRGLGSNQPQHF.